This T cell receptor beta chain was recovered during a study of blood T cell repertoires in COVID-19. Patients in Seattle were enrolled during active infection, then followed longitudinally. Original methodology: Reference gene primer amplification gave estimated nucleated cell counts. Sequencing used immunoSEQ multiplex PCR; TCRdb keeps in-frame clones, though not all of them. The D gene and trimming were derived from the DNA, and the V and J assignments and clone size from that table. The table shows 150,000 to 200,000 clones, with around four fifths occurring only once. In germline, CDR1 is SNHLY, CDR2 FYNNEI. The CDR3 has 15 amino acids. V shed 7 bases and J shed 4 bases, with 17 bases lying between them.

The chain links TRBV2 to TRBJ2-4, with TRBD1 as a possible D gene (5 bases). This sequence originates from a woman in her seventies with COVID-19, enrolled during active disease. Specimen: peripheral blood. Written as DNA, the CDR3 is TGTGCCAGCATCCCTGAGAGGAGACAGAAAAACATTCAGTACTTC. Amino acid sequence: CASIPERRQKNIQYF.